One and the same sample provided the 23 T cell receptor beta chains below, sequenced in a study of T-cell reconstitution after alpha-beta-depleted transplantation in children. Unique molecular identifiers were used in preparing the TCRbeta library. TCRdb independently ran MiXCR on the PCR reads; one entry per CDR3 protein. The table records about 110,000 distinct CDR3 sequences, around a tenth of them present only once. Sequences were derived from PBMCs from the stem cell graft donor, sampled from the stem cell graft. The receptors stem from a human donor who donated a stem cell graft to a child with acute lymphoblastic leukemia.

The chain combines TRBV19 with TRBJ2-1; D is unclear. Trimming removed 2 bases from V and 2 bases from J, with 4 bases in between. The CDR3 has 13 amino acids. Germline CDR1 is LNHDA and CDR2 is SQIVND (reference sequence). The CDR3 nucleotides read TGTGCCAGTAGTATATCAACCTACAATGAGCAGTTCTTC. Residues: CASSISTYNEQFF.

This clonotype was counted many times. V is TRBV7-2 and J is TRBJ2-1; weak D call: TRBD2 (5 bases). This CDR3 spans 13 amino acids. CDR1 is SGHTA, CDR2 FQGNSA, per germline. V lost 5 bases and J lost 11, with 16 bases in between. The CDR3 region is CASSPEGLSKQFF. The CDR3 DNA is TGTGCCAGCAGCCCAGAGGGCCTTTCCAAGCAGTTCTTC.

This clonotype was seen repeatedly, ten times or more. The V gene is TRBV5-1, the J gene TRBJ2-2; weak D call: TRBD1 (5 bases). Germline values: CDR1 SGHRS, CDR2 YFSETQ. The CDR3 is 14 amino acids. V was cut by 4 bases and J by 3 bases, with 10 bases left in between. CDR3 nucleotide sequence: TGCGCCAGCAGCCCCAGGGAATACACCGGGGAGCTGTTTTTT. It translates to CASSPREYTGELFF. The complete variable domain, with remaining parts taken from reference TRBV5-1 and TRBJ2-2, reads KAGVTQTPRYLIKTRGQQVTLSCSPISGHRSVSWYQQTPGQGLQFLFEYFSETQRNKGNFPGRFSGRQFSNSRSEMNVSTLELGDSALYLCASSPREYTGELFFGEGSRLTVL.

This clonotype was recorded many times. The chain has TRBV5-8 and TRBJ2-7, with no clear D. Between the trimmed V and J ends, which lost 3 bases and 3 bases, there was a span of 10 bases. This CDR3 spans 13 amino acids. CDR1 is SGHTS, CDR2 YDEGEE, per germline. DNA for the CDR3: TGTGCCAGCAGCTCCCGTCACAGCTACGAGCAGTACTTC. Translated: CASSSRHSYEQYF.

This clonotype has ten or more counts. The chain is built from TRBV6-1 and TRBJ2-3; the D gene could be TRBD1 or TRBD2 (5 bases each). Germline V gene data show CDR1 as MNHNS and CDR2 as SASEGT. Between the trimmed V and J ends, which lost 5 bases and 0 bases, there was a span of 6 bases. This CDR3 is 13 amino acids long. CDR3 sequence reads: CASSRDSTDTQYF. CDR3 sequence (DNA): TGTGCCAGCAGTAGGGACAGCACAGATACGCAGTATTTT.

This clonotype came up many times. V gene TRBV6-4 combines with J gene TRBJ2-1; D is uncertain. Looked up from germline, CDR1 is MRHNA and CDR2 is SNTAGT. This CDR3 spans 12 amino acids. V lost 6 bases and J 6 bases, leaving 9 bases between the germline ends. The CDR3: CASRDSINEQFF. The CDR3 DNA is TGTGCCAGCAGGGATTCTATCAATGAGCAGTTCTTC.

This clonotype has ten or more counts. The genes are TRBV20-1 and TRBJ1-2; TRBD1 agrees at 7 bases. The CDR3 is 18 residues long. Germline CDR1 is DFQATT and CDR2 is SNEGSKA (reference sequence). J gave up 5 bases and V 1 base, and 19 bases lay outside the gene matches. CDR3 protein: CSARGGTGALLTKYGYTF. In DNA, the CDR3 is TGCAGTGCTAGAGGGGGCACAGGGGCCCTTTTGACCAAATATGGCTACACCTTC.

This clonotype is medium-sized (0.01 to 0.1%) within its sample. V usage is TRBV7-2 and J usage is TRBJ2-5; tentatively, D is TRBD1 (6 bases). Trimming removed 3 bases at V and 5 bases at J, with 10 bases between. The CDR3 has 13 amino acids. Germline loops: CDR1 SGHTA, CDR2 FQGNSA. CDR3: CASSFSGVETQYF. CDR3 in DNA: TGTGCCAGCAGCTTTTCAGGGGTGGAGACCCAGTACTTC.

This clonotype occurred many times. J is TRBJ1-2 and V is TRBV6-1; the D gene is possibly TRBD1 (5 bases). Germline V gives CDR1 MNHNS, CDR2 SASEGT. V gave up 8 bases and J gave up 4 bases, with 14 bases separating them. The CDR3 has 13 amino acids. CDR3 protein: CASCQQATYGYTF. For the CDR3, the DNA is TGTGCCAGCTGCCAACAGGCCACCTATGGCTACACCTTC.

This clonotype was seen at least ten times. The CDR3 loop reads CASSFKAGGAGELFF. CDR3 DNA: TGTGCCAGCAGTTTTAAGGCAGGGGGAGCCGGGGAGCTGTTTTTT. The chain joins TRBV12-3 or TRBV12-4 to TRBJ2-2, with TRBD1 matching 7 bases. Trimming took 3 bases from V and 6 from J; bases not matched to a gene: 7. The CDR3 length is 15 residues.

This clonotype was seen repeatedly, ten times or more. The chain is built from TRBV6-5 and TRBJ1-6; a weak D match, TRBD1 (5 bases). V was trimmed by 0 bases and J by 6 bases, leaving 9 bases between them. From germline, CDR1 is MNHEY and CDR2 SVGAGI. There are 15 residues in the CDR3. DNA for the CDR3: TGTGCCAGCAGTTACTCGGGACTGCCTAATTCACCCCTCCACTTT. This codes for CASSYSGLPNSPLHF.

This clonotype has at least ten counts. The genes are TRBV7-8 and TRBJ1-1, with TRBD1 matching over 9 bases. Germline V CDR1 and CDR2: SGHVS, FQNEAQ. This CDR3 region has 13 residues. The J segment lost 10 bases and the V segment lost 1 base, leaving 4 bases of the junction unmatched. Here the CDR3 reads CASSLVQGAGAFF. The CDR3 DNA follows: TGTGCCAGCAGCTTAGTACAGGGGGCGGGAGCTTTCTTT.

This clonotype has more than one count but fewer than ten. The chain carries TRBV7-8 and TRBJ1-2; tentative D call: TRBD1 (6 bases). V shed 3 bases and J shed 8 bases, with 22 bases lying between them. Germline values: CDR1 SGHVS, CDR2 FQNEAQ. The CDR3 length is 16 residues. This chain's CDR3 is CASSFDRKPSMEGYTF. The CDR3 nucleotides are TGTGCCAGCAGCTTCGACAGGAAACCCTCTATGGAAGGCTACACCTTC.

This clonotype was recorded many times. The J gene is TRBJ1-5, the V gene TRBV12-3 or TRBV12-4, with D perhaps TRBD1 (5 bases). The CDR3 runs 14 residues. V lost 5 bases to trimming and J lost 4 bases, with 12 bases between them. CDR3 coding DNA: TGTGCCAGCAGTGCGGGACTTCAAAATCAGCCCCAGCATTTT. Translated, it gives CASSAGLQNQPQHF.

This clonotype has at least ten counts. The chain links TRBV4-3 to TRBJ2-3; 14 bases agree with TRBD2. V shed 4 bases, J shed 5 bases, and the junction held 5 bases outside the gene matches. This CDR3 contains 16 residues. The V gene's germline CDR1 is LGHNA and CDR2 YSLEER. The CDR3 bases are TGCGCCAGCAGCCCTGAGACTAGCGGGGGGGTAGATACGCAGTATTTT. This codes for CASSPETSGGVDTQYF.

The chain recombines TRBV6-2 or TRBV6-3 with TRBJ1-5, with 8 bases identical to TRBD1. Germline CDR1 is MNHEY and CDR2 is SVGEGT. The trim removed 6 bases at V and 1 base at J, leaving 14 bases unmatched. The CDR3 has 18 residues. In nucleotides, the CDR3 is TGTGCCAGCAGCTCGTCTATGAGGGCAGGGGGCAGCAATCAGCCCCAGCATTTT. This sequence encodes CASSSSMRAGGSNQPQHF.

This clonotype was observed at least ten times. This sequence joins TRBV7-2 and TRBJ1-4, with 11 bases lining up with TRBD1. J gave up 7 bases and V 0 bases, and 7 bases lay outside the gene matches. The CDR3 length is 17 residues. Germline V lookup: CDR1 SGHTA, CDR2 FQGNSA. The CDR3 loop is CASSLAPGQGVGEKLFF. Written as DNA, the CDR3 is TGTGCCAGCAGCTTAGCGCCGGGACAGGGGGTCGGTGAAAAACTGTTTTTT.

At least ten counts were recorded for this clonotype. The chain carries TRBV10-3 and TRBJ2-7, with D possibly matching TRBD1 (5 bases). The CDR3 has 16 amino acids. Germline-derived CDR1 and CDR2 are ENHRY and SYGVKD. V gave up 3 bases and J gave up 0 bases, with 15 bases separating them. Here the CDR3 DNA reads TGTGCCATCAGTGACCAAGACAGCCCAAGCTCCTACGAGCAGTACTTC. Translated: CAISDQDSPSSYEQYF.

This clonotype appeared many times. The rearrangement joins TRBV5-1 to TRBJ2-1; TRBD1 matches at 10 bases. Germline V gene sequence: CDR1 SGHRS, CDR2 YFSETQ. The CDR3 contains 16 residues. V lost 4 bases and J lost 5; bases outside the gene matches: 9. DNA of the CDR3: TGCGCCAGCAGCCGTAACCGGGACAGGGGAAACAATGAGCAGTTCTTC. It is translated as CASSRNRDRGNNEQFF.

The chain carries TRBV30 and TRBJ2-3; 13 bases fit TRBD2. V trimming: 2 bases; J trimming: 8 bases; junction bases outside the gene matches: 10. CDR3 length: 16 amino acids. Germline CDR1 is GTSNPN and CDR2 is SVGIG (reference sequence). CDR3 in amino acids: CAWSSGLAGLGGTQYF. CDR3 coding DNA: TGTGCCTGGAGTTCGGGACTAGCGGGGCTGGGGGGTACGCAGTATTTT.

This clonotype was picked up many times. The gene calls are TRBV5-1 and TRBJ1-1, with 8 positions matching TRBD1. Trimming at V came to 0 bases and at J to 6 bases, leaving 10 bases not matched to a gene. Germline V gene sequence: CDR1 SGHRS, CDR2 YFSETQ. The CDR3 is made up of 16 amino acids. The CDR3 nucleotides are TGCGCCAGCAGCTTGGAAGGCGGACAGGGTAACGCTGAAGCTTTCTTT. Its protein product is CASSLEGGQGNAEAFF.

This clonotype was seen at least ten times. The genes are TRBV2 and TRBJ1-5, with 9 positions matching TRBD1. The CDR3 length is 14 residues. Looked up from germline, CDR1 is SNHLY and CDR2 is FYNNEI. Trimming took 6 bases from V and 5 from J; bases not matched to a gene: 5. The CDR3 reads CASRPDRGHQPQHF. The CDR3 DNA sequence: TGTGCCAGCAGGCCGGACAGGGGCCATCAGCCCCAGCATTTT.

At least ten counts were recorded for this clonotype. The rearrangement joins TRBV6-1 to TRBJ2-3; 7 bases are shared with TRBD2. Trimming removed 6 bases from V and 0 bases from J; junction bases left unmatched: 12. Germline lookup yields CDR1 MNHNS and CDR2 SASEGT. This CDR3 is built from 17 residues. Written as DNA, the CDR3 is TGTGCCAGCAGCCGGGGGGTTTCCATCTCTAGCACAGATACGCAGTATTTT. Translation: CASSRGVSISSTDTQYF.